Following are 23 T cell receptor beta chains from one sample sequenced in a study of metastatic and nonmetastatic thyroid tumors. TCRdb re-called the PCR reads with MiXCR. The data contain some 32,000 clones, around a fifth of them seen just once; the ten biggest clones take up more than 6.5%. None of the patients had undergone any treatment ahead of thyroid surgery. The sequencing sample was made of blood. Receptor source: a female donor with papillary thyroid cancer or a benign thyroid nodule (not recorded which). Some clones in this sample may be carry-over from other donors' samples.

At least ten counts were recorded for this clone. The chain has TRBV28 and TRBJ1-1, with a weak D call TRBD1 (5 bases). The germline V gene encodes CDR1 MDHEN and CDR2 SYDVKM. Trimming removed 8 bases from V and 4 bases from J, with 11 bases in between. This CDR3 comprises 12 residues. The CDR3 sequence is CASQEGVTEAFF. CDR3 in DNA: TGTGCCAGCCAGGAAGGGGTCACTGAAGCTTTCTTT.

This clone came up a few times. The chain has TRBV6-1 and TRBJ2-7; 8 bases line up with TRBD2. Germline CDR1 MNHNS, CDR2 SASEGT. Unmatched junction bases numbered 1, after V lost 3 bases and J lost 0 bases. The CDR3 covers 14 residues. CDR3 DNA: TGTGCCAGCAGTGACCTAGCGGGCTCCTACGAGCAGTACTTC. Amino acid sequence: CASSDLAGSYEQYF.

The genes are TRBV20-1 and TRBJ2-5; 8 bases map to TRBD2. The CDR3 contains 15 residues. V trimming: 4 bases; J trimming: 1 base; junction bases outside the gene matches: 8. The V gene's germline CDR1 is DFQATT and CDR2 SNEGSKA (reference sequence). The CDR3 nucleotides read TGCAGTGCTAAATGGCTAGCGGGTTTCCAAGAGACCCAGTACTTC. It codes for CSAKWLAGFQETQYF.

By share of the sample, this clone is medium-sized. The chain carries TRBV20-1 and TRBJ1-2; D call uncertain. Germline-derived CDR1 and CDR2 are DFQATT and SNEGSKA (reference sequence). This CDR3 region has 13 residues. Trimming removed 3 bases from V and 0 bases from J, with 8 bases in between. Here the CDR3 DNA reads TGCAGTGCTAGGCTGGTTGCTAACTATGGCTACACCTTC. This sequence encodes CSARLVANYGYTF.

In its sample, this clone is medium-sized (0.01 to 0.1%). This rearrangement joins TRBV11-2 to TRBJ2-7; a weak D match, TRBD1 (6 bases). The germline gives CDR1 SGHAT, CDR2 FQNNGV. The CDR3 length is 14 residues. Trimming stripped 3 bases from V and 3 bases from J, with 12 bases between. Here the CDR3 reads CASSFTQQGYEQYF. The DNA for the CDR3 is TGTGCCAGCAGCTTCACCCAACAGGGCTACGAGCAGTACTTC.

The chain has TRBV20-1 and TRBJ1-2, with a weak D call TRBD1 (6 bases). The CDR3 is 14 residues long. The V gene lost 0 bases and the J gene lost 3 bases, with 11 bases spanning the gap. CDR1 DFQATT and CDR2 SNEGSKA come from the germline V gene (reference sequence). The CDR3 region has the DNA TGCAGTGCTAGAGAGAGGACAGAGCACTATGGCTACACCTTC. Protein product: CSARERTEHYGYTF.

This clone has more than one count but fewer than ten. The V and J genes are TRBV6-5 and TRBJ2-7; 7 bases are shared with TRBD2. After removal of 0 bases from V and 3 bases from J, the junction contained 14 bases not matched to a gene. The CDR3 sequence is 18 residues long. In germline, CDR1 is MNHEY, CDR2 SVGAGI. DNA of the CDR3: TGTGCCAGCAGTTACTCGATATCCTTCCGGCTAGCGGACTACGAGCAGTACTTC. Residues: CASSYSISFRLADYEQYF.

The chain couples TRBV12-3 or TRBV12-4 to TRBJ2-7; possible D gene TRBD2, 6 bases. The CDR3 length is 17 residues. Trimming removed 0 bases at V and 1 base at J, with 16 bases between. CDR3 in amino acids: CASSLAYQRLESYEQYF. The CDR3 DNA reads as TGTGCCAGCAGTTTAGCCTATCAAAGACTAGAATCCTACGAGCAGTACTTC.

Many counts were recorded for this clone. The gene calls are TRBV19 and TRBJ1-1; D remains unclear. V shed 5 bases and J shed 2 bases, with 18 bases lying between them. Germline V CDR1 and CDR2: LNHDA, SQIVND (reference sequence). This CDR3 comprises 16 residues. Here the CDR3 reads CASSVFVTAPNTEAFF. The CDR3 DNA follows: TGTGCCAGTAGTGTCTTTGTAACCGCCCCAAACACTGAAGCTTTCTTT. The whole variable domain, filled in from reference TRBV19 and TRBJ1-1, reads DGGITQSPKYLFRKEGQNVTLSCEQNLNHDAMYWYRQDPGQGLRLIYYSQIVNDFQKGDIAEGYSVSREKKESFPLTVTSAQKNPTAFYLCASSVFVTAPNTEAFFGQGTRLTVV.

J is TRBJ2-3 and V is TRBV10-3; TRBD1 might be the D (5 bases). The V end lost 2 bases, the J end lost 4 bases, and 16 bases lay between the germline ends. Germline V gene data show CDR1 as ENHRY and CDR2 as SYGVKD. The CDR3 runs 16 residues. For the CDR3, the DNA is TGTGCCATCAGTGAGGGCAGGGTTTTGGCGTCAGATACGCAGTATTTT. Translated: CAISEGRVLASDTQYF.

This clone was observed at least ten times. The chain carries TRBV6-1 and TRBJ2-7; tentative D call: TRBD1 (6 bases). V was clipped by 4 bases and J by 2 bases, with 15 bases between them. CDR1 and CDR2 (germline): MNHNS, SASEGT. The CDR3 has 15 residues. The CDR3 coding sequence is TGTGCCAGCAGTGGGAGGAACGCAGGGGCCTACGAGCAGTACTTC. Its translation is CASSGRNAGAYEQYF.

The chain is built from TRBV6-2 or TRBV6-3 and TRBJ2-3; D remains ambiguous. Germline V gene data show CDR1 as MNHEY and CDR2 as SVGEGT. The V end was cut by 7 bases, the J end by 3 bases, with 8 bases between. CDR3 length: 12 amino acids. CDR3 sequence: CASTQRTDTQYF. The DNA of the CDR3 is TGTGCCAGCACCCAACGAACAGATACGCAGTATTTT.

In this sample, this clone turned up many times. The genes are TRBV7-2 and TRBJ1-2, with unresolved D. Trimming took 1 base from V and 2 from J, leaving 5 bases between them. Germline CDR1 and CDR2: SGHTA and FQGNSA. The CDR3 has 13 residues. CDR3 bases: TGTGCCAGCAGCTTAGAAGGCAACTATGGCTACACCTTC. Translation gives CASSLEGNYGYTF.

This clone turned up a few times. Germline is not matched at one junction end, which may reflect a read error. This chain links TRBV6-1 with TRBJ1-3; 11 bases align to TRBD1. This CDR3 has 16 amino acids. Germline lookup yields CDR1 MNHNS and CDR2 SASEGT. CDR3 DNA sequence: TGTGCCAGCAGCATCGGACAGGGGGCCTCAGGAAGCACCATATATTTT. Encoded protein: CASSIGQGASGSTIYF.

This clone is medium-sized by share. CDR3 nucleotides: TGTGCCAGCAGCTTGTATGGGGACTTATCCTACAATGAGCAGTTCTTC. Translating it yields CASSLYGDLSYNEQFF. This sequence joins TRBV5-5 and TRBJ2-1, with D possibly matching TRBD2 (6 bases). From germline, CDR1 is SGHKS and CDR2 YYEKEE (reference sequence). The V end was cut by 1 base, the J end by 1 base, with 12 bases between. There are 16 residues in the CDR3.

The chain carries TRBV6-1 and TRBJ2-7; 8 positions match TRBD1. Germline CDR1 is MNHNS and CDR2 is SASEGT. The CDR3 has 13 amino acids. V gave up 8 bases and J gave up 5 bases; unmatched junction bases: 8. CDR3 sequence: CASGTDRANEQYF. The CDR3 DNA is TGTGCCAGCGGCACGGACAGGGCCAACGAGCAGTACTTC.

The genes are TRBV6-2 or TRBV6-3 and TRBJ2-1; D is undetermined. The CDR3 is made up of 13 amino acids. CDR1 and CDR2 (germline): MNHEY, SVGEGT. The germline V and J ends were trimmed by 11 bases and 6 bases, with 17 bases remaining between them. CDR3 in DNA: TGTGCCTGTACAAATCCGAGGAGCAATGAGCAGTTCTTC. Protein sequence: CACTNPRSNEQFF.

This clone was observed a handful of times. The chain is built from TRBV24-1 and TRBJ2-7; 9 positions agree with TRBD1. CDR3 size: 14 residues. Germline V gene data show CDR1 as KGHDR and CDR2 as SFDVKD. Trimming at V came to 4 bases and at J to 2 bases, leaving 2 bases not matched to a gene. The CDR3 region is CATSDTGGAYEQYF. The CDR3 nucleotides are TGTGCCACCAGTGACACAGGGGGCGCCTACGAGCAGTACTTC.

This clone was counted many times. The V gene is TRBV19, the J gene TRBJ1-1; no reliable D call. With 1 base removed from V and 2 bases from J, the gap between germline ends came to 11 bases. The CDR3 covers 15 residues. Looked up from germline, CDR1 is LNHDA and CDR2 is SQIVND (reference sequence). CDR3 nucleotide sequence: TGTGCCAGTAGTATAGCCCCCAAAGGTAACACTGAAGCTTTCTTT. It yields the protein CASSIAPKGNTEAFF.

This clone was recorded many times. The J gene is TRBJ1-2, the V gene TRBV20-1; D gene uncertain. The CDR3 is 13 amino acids. V lost 3 bases and J lost 0, with 8 bases in between. Per the germline V gene, CDR1 is DFQATT and CDR2 is SNEGSKA (reference sequence). CDR3 residues: CSASGLANYGYTF. The DNA of the CDR3 is TGCAGTGCTAGTGGCTTAGCTAACTATGGCTACACCTTC.

Comments on this clone: A read error may account for a junction end that differs from germline. The chain recombines TRBV7-3 with TRBJ2-7; 7 bases are shared with TRBD2. CDR1 SGHTA and CDR2 FQGTGA come from the germline V gene. The CDR3 loop spans 15 amino acids. DNA for the CDR3: TGTGCCAGCAGCTTGGGGGAGGGACCAACCTACGATCAGAACTTC. Amino acid sequence: CASSLGEGPTYDQNF.

This clone has just a few counts. V and J are TRBV20-1 and TRBJ2-3; a possible D gene is TRBD2 (5 bases). Trimming pared 3 bases from V and 0 bases from J, leaving 16 bases between. CDR3 size: 16 residues. Germline V gene sequence: CDR1 DFQATT, CDR2 SNEGSKA (reference sequence). CDR3 region: CSASGGFKQSTDTQYF. The CDR3 DNA follows: TGCAGTGCTAGTGGCGGGTTTAAGCAAAGCACAGATACGCAGTATTTT.

V usage is TRBV6-4 and J usage is TRBJ1-1; no clear D. The germline V gene encodes CDR1 MRHNA and CDR2 SNTAGT. This CDR3 comprises 14 residues. The V gene lost 0 bases and the J gene lost 8 bases, with 13 bases spanning the gap. CDR3 in amino acids: CASSDSPGTEEAFF. The CDR3 DNA follows: TGTGCCAGCAGTGACTCACCAGGAACAGAAGAAGCTTTCTTT.